Shown below are 21 T cell receptor beta chains from a single sample sequenced in a study of memory CD4+ T cells and cytomegalovirus serostatus. The sort gate was single viable CD3+CD4+CD8-CD45RO+ cells for memory CD4+ T cells. TCRdb's copy holds only in-frame clones and misses some; the assay was immunoSEQ multiplex PCR. The sample records about 62,000 clones, about three quarters being singletons. Sequences were obtained from memory CD4+ T cells from blood. All receptors come from an adult in good health and CMV-seropositive.

The table lists this clone with a few counts. This chain uses TRBV30 with TRBJ2-5; 8 nucleotides agree with TRBD2. Germline CDR1 GTSNPN, CDR2 SVGIG (reference sequence). V was clipped by 4 bases and J by 3 bases; unmatched bases: 4. The CDR3 runs 13 residues. The DNA of the CDR3 is TGTGCCTGGATAGCGGGGAAGAAAGAGACCCAGTACTTC. This gives the protein CAWIAGKKETQYF.

J is TRBJ2-7 and V is TRBV13; TRBD1 agrees at 8 bases. The CDR3 has 15 residues. V was pared by 1 base and J by 5 bases, with 7 bases of the junction left unmatched. Germline V gene lookup returns CDR1 PRHDT and CDR2 FYEKMQ (reference sequence). In nucleotides, the CDR3 is TGTGCCAGCAGCTTAGTACAGGGGGGACTCGACGAGCAGTACTTC. Translated, it gives CASSLVQGGLDEQYF.

The V call is TRBV19, the J call TRBJ1-1; 12 bases are a match to TRBD1. V dropped 6 bases and J dropped 6; count of bases not matched to a gene: 8. The germline V gene encodes CDR1 LNHDA and CDR2 SQIVND (reference sequence). This CDR3 contains 15 residues. The CDR3 loop reads CASRTGTGGLAEAFF. DNA of the CDR3: TGTGCCAGTAGGACCGGGACAGGGGGCTTGGCTGAAGCTTTCTTT.

The genes are TRBV27 and TRBJ2-7, with TRBD2 identical over 8 bases. Germline CDR1 reads MNHEY; CDR2 reads SMNVEV (reference sequence). This CDR3 has 15 residues. V lost 5 bases and J lost 5; bases outside the gene matches: 11. The CDR3 region has the DNA TGTGCCAGCAGTCCCTCCGGGAGGGGAGTCGACGAGCAGTACTTC. This gives the protein CASSPSGRGVDEQYF.

The chain uses TRBV5-1 and TRBJ1-5; D may be TRBD1 (5 bases). The CDR3 totals 13 residues. The germline V and J ends were trimmed by 3 bases and 4 bases, with 8 bases remaining between them. Germline V gene sequence: CDR1 SGHRS, CDR2 YFSETQ. CDR3 coding DNA: TGCGCCAGCAGCTCGGGGGGAAATCAGCCCCAGCATTTT. Translated, it gives CASSSGGNQPQHF.

The chain links TRBV11-2 to TRBJ2-7; 10 positions match TRBD1. CDR1 SGHAT and CDR2 FQNNGV come from the germline V gene. V shed 5 bases and J 3 bases; nucleotides not matched to a gene: 7. This CDR3 has 15 residues. The CDR3 DNA sequence: TGTGCCAGCAGCCTAAGAGGGACAGGGGTCTACGAGCAGTACTTC. This codes for CASSLRGTGVYEQYF. The whole variable domain, filled in from reference TRBV11-2 and TRBJ2-7, reads EAGVAQSPRYKIIEKRQSVAFWCNPISGHATLYWYQQILGQGPKLLIQFQNNGVVDDSQLPKDRFSAERLKGVDSTLKIQPAKLEDSAVYLCASSLRGTGVYEQYFGPGTRLTVT.

This clone was counted only a few times. It is unclear where the CDR3 begins or ends on the DNA, so no DNA is shown, and the CDR3 is as TCRdb lists it. This chain links TRBV29-1 with TRBJ2-7; TRBD2 is the table's D call and was not checked against the DNA. The length of the CDR3 is 13 amino acids, counting both ends. The germline gives CDR1 SQVTM, CDR2 ANQGSEA. This CDR3 reads CSVGGGTSGTKYF.

The V gene is TRBV29-1, the J gene TRBJ2-3; 7 bases fit TRBD2. The CDR3 is 13 residues long. Germline CDR1 is SQVTM and CDR2 is ANQGSEA. V dropped 5 bases and J dropped 1; count of bases not matched to a gene: 3. The DNA for the CDR3 is TGCAGCGTTTCCCGGGAGGGCACAGATACGCAGTATTTT. This codes for CSVSREGTDTQYF.

This clone has more than one count but fewer than ten. The chain has TRBV4-1 and TRBJ2-7; maybe TRBD2 (6 bases). The CDR3 extends over 11 amino acids. Trimming shortened V by 8 bases and J by 3 bases, and 8 bases separated the two germline ends. Per germline, CDR1 MGHRA and CDR2 YSYEKL. CDR3 loop: CASGDFYEQYF. The CDR3, as DNA: TGCGCCAGCGGGGACTTCTACGAGCAGTACTTC.

The CDR3 DNA follows: TGCAGCGTTGCAGGTAGCGGGGCCTACGAGCAGTACTTC. It codes for CSVAGSGAYEQYF. J is TRBJ2-7 and V is TRBV29-1; 8 nucleotides align to TRBD2. V shed 4 bases, J shed 2 bases, and the junction held 4 bases outside the gene matches. This CDR3 comprises 13 residues. Germline-derived CDR1 and CDR2 are SQVTM and ANQGSEA.

The J gene is TRBJ2-5, the V gene TRBV18; D uncertain. V was cut by 2 bases and J by 4 bases, with 2 bases left in between. In germline, CDR1 is KGHSH, CDR2 LQKENI. The CDR3 totals 11 residues. CDR3 DNA sequence: TGTGCCAGCTCACCATTAGAGACCCAGTACTTC. This translates into CASSPLETQYF.

V is TRBV5-1 and J is TRBJ2-7, with D possibly being TRBD2 (6 bases). CDR1 and CDR2 from the germline V gene are SGHRS and YFSETQ. V gave up 5 bases and J gave up 3 bases, with 12 bases separating them. There are 13 residues in the CDR3. CDR3 sequence (DNA): TGCGCCAGCAGTGCGCAGGAGGGCTACGAGCAGTACTTC. Protein product: CASSAQEGYEQYF.

In DNA form, the CDR3 reads TGTGCCAGCTCCCCGGGTTACTATCGGCGAACTAACTATGGCTACACCTTC. Its translation is CASSPGYYRRTNYGYTF. The rearrangement links TRBV28 to TRBJ1-2; D is ambiguous. Germline V gene sequence: CDR1 MDHEN, CDR2 SYDVKM. CDR3 size: 17 residues. The V end lost 8 bases, the J end lost 0 bases, and 22 bases lay between the germline ends.

The chain combines TRBV7-9 with TRBJ1-3, with TRBD1 matching over 8 bases. The junction had 5 bases not matched to a gene; V was cut back by 1 base and J by 0 bases. Germline assignment: CDR1 SEHNR and CDR2 FQNEAQ (reference sequence). The CDR3 consists of 17 residues. The CDR3 here is CASSLVGQAYSGNTIYF. The DNA for the CDR3 is TGTGCCAGCAGCTTAGTGGGACAGGCCTACTCTGGAAACACCATATATTTT.

This chain uses TRBV6-5 with TRBJ1-1; D not resolved. Looked up from germline, CDR1 is MNHEY and CDR2 is SVGAGI. V gave up 0 bases and J gave up 1 base, with 6 bases separating them. This CDR3 has 14 residues. The DNA of the CDR3 is TGTGCCAGCAGTTACTCGTTGGGGAACACTGAAGCTTTCTTT. It yields the protein CASSYSLGNTEAFF.

J is TRBJ2-7 and V is TRBV2; TRBD1 or TRBD2 may be the D gene (6 bases each). This CDR3 contains 15 residues. CDR1 and CDR2 (germline): SNHLY, FYNNEI. The germline V and J ends were trimmed by 3 bases and 2 bases, with 14 bases remaining between them. The CDR3 DNA is TGTGCCAGCAGTGACTCGAGGGGGGCTACCTACGAGCAGTACTTC. Protein: CASSDSRGATYEQYF.

The rearrangement links TRBV5-1 to TRBJ1-1, with D possibly being TRBD1 (5 bases). Trimming removed 0 bases from V and 5 bases from J, with 17 bases in between. CDR3 length: 16 residues. From germline, CDR1 is SGHRS and CDR2 YFSETQ. The CDR3 reads CASSLEGPAEGTEAFF. DNA for the CDR3: TGCGCCAGCAGCTTGGAGGGACCTGCGGAGGGTACTGAAGCTTTCTTT. The full variable domain, rest sourced from reference TRBV5-1 and TRBJ1-1, is KAGVTQTPRYLIKTRGQQVTLSCSPISGHRSVSWYQQTPGQGLQFLFEYFSETQRNKGNFPGRFSGRQFSNSRSEMNVSTLELGDSALYLCASSLEGPAEGTEAFFGQGTRLTVV.

The rearrangement links TRBV9 to TRBJ1-2; TRBD1 matches 11 bases. The CDR3 has 15 amino acids. V was pared by 4 bases and J by 4 bases, with 6 bases of the junction left unmatched. Germline V gene data show CDR1 as SGDLS and CDR2 as YYNGEE. The CDR3: CASSLGQGAIYGYTF. The CDR3 DNA follows: TGTGCCAGCAGCCTTGGACAGGGGGCGATCTATGGCTACACCTTC.

This chain connects TRBV5-5 to TRBJ1-6, with D maybe TRBD1 (5 bases). The V gene lost 0 bases and the J gene lost 9 bases, with 10 bases spanning the gap. The CDR3 is 14 amino acids. The germline V gene encodes CDR1 SGHKS and CDR2 YYEKEE (reference sequence). The CDR3 sequence: CASSLGGVGSPLHF. The CDR3 bases are TGTGCCAGCAGCTTGGGAGGGGTAGGTTCACCCCTCCACTTT.

This clone has just one count. V is TRBV4-3 and J is TRBJ2-1; TRBD2 is a possible D gene (5 bases). From germline, CDR1 is LGHNA and CDR2 YSLEER. Trimming shortened V by 1 base and J by 8 bases, and 9 bases separated the two germline ends. This CDR3 contains 13 residues. CDR3 residues: CASSQVEGYEQFF. CDR3 in DNA: TGCGCCAGCAGCCAAGTCGAGGGATATGAGCAGTTCTTC.

The chain combines TRBV5-1 with TRBJ2-3; D perhaps matches TRBD1 (5 bases). From germline, CDR1 is SGHRS and CDR2 YFSETQ. V lost 2 bases, J lost 3 bases, and 16 bases lay in between. CDR3 length: 16 amino acids. The CDR3 DNA reads TGCGCCAGCAGCTTTAAAGGGGCCATTGGGACAGATACGCAGTATTTT. This gives the protein CASSFKGAIGTDTQYF.